This entry is about one T cell receptor (beta chain). Method: immunoSEQ multiplex PCR; TCRdb's copy keeps in-frame clones and lacks some. This sample has 10,000 to 15,000 clones, with around 89% found just once. There are 18 residues in the CDR3. Germline V gene data show CDR1 as SGHRS and CDR2 as YFSETQ. Trimming took 4 bases from V and 8 from J; bases not matched to a gene: 21. The data derive from a study of T cell changes during pregnancy in multiple sclerosis. Material: CD8+ T cells from peripheral blood mononuclear cells, obtained in the second trimester of pregnancy. V and J are TRBV5-1 and TRBJ1-3; 7 positions match TRBD1. This receptor was obtained from a female donor in good health, enrolled as a control in a pregnancy study. The CDR3 is CASSNSQGPIGGGDTIYF. The DNA of the CDR3 is TGCGCCAGCAGCAACTCACAGGGGCCAATCGGCGGTGGGGACACCATATATTTT.